This T cell receptor (beta chain) stems from a study of CD8 T cells in ankylosing spondylitis. CDR3 length equals 16 residues. Trimming cost V 6 bases and J 3 bases; bases outside gene matches: 8. Per germline, CDR1 MNHEY and CDR2 SMNVEV (reference sequence). From the 5' RACE reads, TCRdb called clonotypes with MiXCR, one entry per CDR3 protein. The profile shows roughly 490,000 distinct CDR3 sequences, about 5% of them singletons. Study findings and constraints: Ankylosing spondylitis blood seemed to carry a telltale TCR beta motif made of under ten highly homologous variants.

This clonotype was found a few times. As yet, its antigen is unknown. This TCR came from a male donor with ankylosing spondylitis. The V and J genes are TRBV27 and TRBJ2-5, with 12 bases aligning to TRBD2. The specimen was blood, either unsorted or a sorted T cell fraction (not recorded which). This CDR3 reads CASRLARTSGKETQYF. CDR3 nucleotides: TGTGCCAGCAGACTCGCCCGGACTAGCGGGAAAGAGACCCAGTACTTC.